Below are 4 T cell receptor beta chains sequenced from a single sample in a study of CD8+ T cells in alopecia areata. TCR sequencing used cDNA made by reverse transcription of extracted RNA. Produced via immunoSEQ multiplex PCR; TCRdb's table is partial and in-frame only. The sample records tens of thousands of clones, about 45% being singletons. This material consisted of CD8+ T cells sorted from blood, taken at week 0. The receptors stem from a human donor with alopecia areata.

The chain is built from TRBV30 and TRBJ1-2; D unclear. This CDR3 is built from 14 residues. V lost 3 bases and J lost 4, with 15 bases in between. The germline V gene encodes CDR1 GTSNPN and CDR2 SVGIG (reference sequence). In nucleotides, the CDR3 is TGTGCCTGGAGGGCACTAGAGGGTTCCTATGGCTACACCTTC. The encoded protein is CAWRALEGSYGYTF. The entire variable domain, with the rest obtained from reference TRBV30 and TRBJ1-2, is as follows: SQTIHQWPATLVQPVGSPLSLECTVEGTSNPNLYWYRQAAGRGLQLLFYSVGIGQISSEVPQNLSASRPQDRQFILSSKKLLLSDSGFYLCAWRALEGSYGYTFGSGTRLTVV.

The table lists this clone with a few counts. This chain connects TRBV2 to TRBJ2-7; tentative D call: TRBD2 (5 bases). CDR3 length: 13 residues. Germline V lookup: CDR1 SNHLY, CDR2 FYNNEI. Trimming shortened V by 3 bases and J by 7 bases, and 13 bases separated the two germline ends. The CDR3 reads CASSDFGVEEQYF. The CDR3, as DNA: TGTGCCAGCAGTGATTTCGGGGTCGAGGAGCAGTACTTC.

This clone is labeled medium-sized (0.01 to 0.1%). The rearrangement links TRBV6-5 to TRBJ2-1; D may be TRBD2 (6 bases). This CDR3 is built from 14 residues. Trimming left V 7 bases short and J 5 bases short, with 15 bases between. Germline V gene lookup returns CDR1 MNHEY and CDR2 SVGAGI. The DNA of the CDR3 is TGTGCCAGCAAGCCGTGGGGAGGTGACAATGAGCAGTTCTTC. Amino acids: CASKPWGGDNEQFF.

This chain links TRBV15 with TRBJ2-1; TRBD2 is a possible D gene (6 bases). Germline CDR1 and CDR2: LNHNV and YYDKDF (reference sequence). Trimming took off 1 base at V and 0 bases at J, with 10 bases between the two ends. The CDR3 is made up of 16 amino acids. The DNA for the CDR3 is TGTGCCACCAGCAGAGTGGCCGGGAGCTCCTACAATGAGCAGTTCTTC. It codes for CATSRVAGSSYNEQFF.